Listed below are T cell receptor beta chains from one sample, sequenced in a study of blood T cell repertoires in COVID-19. This table comes from immunoSEQ multiplex PCR, and its TCRdb copy is limited to in-frame clones, with some not included. The table records 220,000 or so clones, roughly 88% of them present only once. Sequenced sample: PBMCs or T cells enriched from blood (not recorded which). These receptors were collected from a woman aged 45-65 years who had recovered from COVID-19. CDR3s include the opening cysteine and the closing phenylalanine or tryptophan. Each record gives: J gene, D gene, V gene, CDR3 protein, CDR3 DNA. D genes are given only for firm matches.

>TRBJ2-7|-|TRBV2
CASSGAGIEHYEQYF
TGTGCCAGCAGTGGCGCAGGGATCGAGCACTACGAGCAGTACTTC
>TRBJ2-1|TRBD2|TRBV18
CASSPPGLAYNEQFF
TGTGCCAGCTCACCACCCGGACTAGCTTACAATGAGCAGTTCTTC
>TRBJ2-6|-|TRBV30
CAWSSGGSGANVLTF
TGTGCCTGGAGTTCCGGGGGCTCTGGGGCCAACGTCCTGACTTTC
>TRBJ2-5|-|TRBV5-1
CASSLQGPQETQYF
TGCGCCAGCAGCTTACAGGGTCCCCAAGAGACCCAGTACTTC
>TRBJ2-1|-|TRBV4-1
CASSQASLDEQFF
TGCGCCAGCAGCCAAGCCTCCCTCGATGAGCAGTTCTTC
>TRBJ1-4|TRBD1|TRBV3-1/TRBV3-2
CASSPLIRQGGEKLFF
TGTGCCAGCAGCCCGCTAATCCGGCAGGGGGGTGAAAAACTGTTTTTT
>TRBJ2-7|-|TRBV3-1/TRBV3-2
CASKPTGRAYEQYF
TGTGCCAGCAAGCCGACAGGCCGGGCCTACGAGCAGTACTTC
>TRBJ1-6|TRBD1|TRBV5-6
CASSFGTGNSPLHF
TGTGCCAGCAGCTTCGGGACAGGGAATTCACCCCTCCACTTT
>TRBJ1-4|TRBD1|TRBV19
CASSPPGTGNEKLFF
TGTGCCAGTAGTCCCCCCGGGACAGGGAATGAAAAACTGTTTTTT
>TRBJ2-1|TRBD1|TRBV12-3/TRBV12-4
CASSRSGGDEQFF
TGTGCCAGCAGTCGATCAGGGGGAGATGAGCAGTTCTTC
>TRBJ1-2|TRBD1|TRBV7-2
CASHPLGGFYGYTF
TGTGCCAGCCACCCCTTAGGGGGCTTCTATGGCTACACCTTC